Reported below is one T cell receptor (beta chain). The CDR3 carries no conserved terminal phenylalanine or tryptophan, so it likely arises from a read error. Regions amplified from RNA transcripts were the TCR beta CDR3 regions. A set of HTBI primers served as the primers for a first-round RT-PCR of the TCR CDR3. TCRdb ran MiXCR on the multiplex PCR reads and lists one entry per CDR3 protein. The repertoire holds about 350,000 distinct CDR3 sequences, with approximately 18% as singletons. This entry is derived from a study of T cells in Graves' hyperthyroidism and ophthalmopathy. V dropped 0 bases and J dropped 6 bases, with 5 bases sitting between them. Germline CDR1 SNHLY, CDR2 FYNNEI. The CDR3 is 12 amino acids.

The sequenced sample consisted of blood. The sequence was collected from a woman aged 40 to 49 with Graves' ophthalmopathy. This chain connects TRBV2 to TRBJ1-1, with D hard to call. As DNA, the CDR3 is TGTGCCAGCAGTGAAGCGCTTGCTGAAGCTTTCCTC. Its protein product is CASSEALAEAFL.